This TCR beta chain was captured in a study of T cell repertoires in cytomegalovirus infection. Study overall: Shared public TCR beta signatures pointed to both CMV infection and a matching HLA type.

In TCRdb, the reads were re-called with MiXCR into one record per CDR3 protein. The sample lists over 300,000 distinct CDR3 sequences; 9.5% were seen once. As concerns this clonotype: Its antigen remains unknown. A read error may be the cause here, since a much bigger clone is one base away.

This CDR3 comprises 16 residues. Study observations and caveats: Cumulative public TCR beta family frequency identified carriers of CMV plus the relevant HLA. The study found HLA-C-restricted CMV-specific TCR beta clonotypes dominating the ex vivo response.

V usage is TRBV12-3 or TRBV12-4 and J usage is TRBJ1-3, with D maybe TRBD1 (6 bases). The TCR comes from a human donor in good health (CMV status not recorded). Some clones in this sample may be carry-over from other donors' samples. Sequencing was carried out using PBMCs. The CDR3 protein is CVSSLGTAGAGNTIYF. The CDR3 DNA reads as TGTGTCAGCAGTTTAGGTACAGCAGGGGCTGGAAACACCATATATTTT.